This T cell receptor (beta chain) derives from a study of CD8 T cells in Susac syndrome (dated by TCRdb to between 2017 and 2020). Describing the broader study: Whether CD8+ T cell activation and differentiation in Susac syndrome was antigen driven was tested using repertoire sequencing. Here is what the overall study found, with its caveats: The TCR sequencing and HLA analysis was acknowledged to have included a relatively small number of individuals.

RNA was extracted with the RNeasy kit and roughly 0.5 to 1 ug was reverse transcribed using random hexamers. The immunoSEQ multiplex PCR assay, which covers 54 Vbeta and 13 Jbeta segments, was used to amplify TCR beta CDR3 regions. To correct PCR amplification bias, a synthetic template baseline was used for both primer optimization and computational correction. The authors' pipeline ran thus. Only productive sequences were kept, with reads annotated to V, D and J genes according to IMGT and analyzed in immunoSEQ Analyzer. Clonality was calculated as one minus the Shannon entropy normalized by log2 of the number of productive unique sequences. For each patient and control, public and private clones were evaluated among the 100 most prevalent clones. Clones were defined as Susac-specific when absent from the healthy and MS cohorts, from over a thousand published viral clones and from other ImmuneACCESS disease sequences. Using fastp at Q25 and MiXCR, TCRdb reprocessed the public reads and kept productive beta chains. CDR3 protein sequences are deduplicated, and each keeps its most common genes and DNA. It is TCRdb's table, rather than the study itself, that gives the V and J calls and clone size. The sample profile shows about 200,000 distinct CDR3 sequences; roughly 96% of them were found once. Under 0.095% of the sample is in the top ten clones.

Peripheral blood CD8+ and CD4+ T cells from healthy donors, Susac syndrome patients and multiple sclerosis patients were profiled by high-throughput TCR beta sequencing. Multiple sclerosis controls were treatment-naive patients with stable or active relapsing-remitting disease fulfilling revised McDonald criteria. Bulk CD8+ and CD4+ T cells were purified by magnetic negative isolation, while CD8+ TEMRA cells were enriched using FACS. Blood was drawn into EDTA tubes, processed within 24 hours, and PBMCs were isolated by density gradient centrifugation. PBMCs intended for TCR sequencing were cryopreserved in liquid nitrogen and were subsequently thawed in a 37 degrees C water bath. Purity of sorted or isolated CD4+, CD8+ and CD8+ TEMRA cells was at least 90%. The germline V gene (reference sequence) sets CDR1 to MNHNY and CDR2 to SVGAGI. The CDR3 spans 13 residues, from the cysteine through the phenylalanine. The kept DNA is CDR3 alone, 39 bases in frame from the first base. V loses 6 bases, J loses 6 bases, and the germline ends lie 12 bases apart.

In regard to this clonotype: The specificity of this receptor is unknown. Base qualities are not recorded, but no much larger clone differs from it by a single base.

Specimen: CD4+ T cells from PBMCs. The chain is encoded by TRBV6-6 joined to TRBJ2-1; a tentative D match to TRBD1 spans 6 bases. This receptor was identified in a human donor with multiple sclerosis. Here the CDR3 is given as CASSGRGGNEQFF. At the DNA level, the sequence is TGTGCCAGCAGCGGCAGGGGTGGCAATGAGCAGTTCTTC.